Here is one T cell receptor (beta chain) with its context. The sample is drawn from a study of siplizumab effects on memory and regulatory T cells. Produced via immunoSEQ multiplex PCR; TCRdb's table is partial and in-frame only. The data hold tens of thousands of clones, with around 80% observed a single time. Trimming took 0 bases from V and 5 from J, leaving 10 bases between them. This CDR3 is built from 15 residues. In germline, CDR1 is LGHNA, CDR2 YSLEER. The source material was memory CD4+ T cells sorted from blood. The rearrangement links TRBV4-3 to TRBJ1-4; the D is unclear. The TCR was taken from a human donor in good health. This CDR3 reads CASSQDGSRNEKLFF. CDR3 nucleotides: TGCGCCAGCAGCCAAGATGGGAGCAGGAATGAAAAACTGTTTTTT.